The clone carrying this T cell receptor (beta chain) was seen many times. The data stem from a study of Graves' ophthalmopathy and Graves' hyperthyroidism. RNA transcripts were the source from which TCR beta CDR3 regions were amplified. The workflow started with a first-round RT-PCR run with HTBI primers and then moved on to a second-round multiplex PCR. TCRdb used MiXCR to reprocess the multiplex PCR reads, holding one entry per CDR3 protein. The sample lists over 200,000 distinct CDR3 sequences, roughly 29% occurring once. This CDR3 is 17 amino acids long. Per the germline V gene, CDR1 is SGHTA and CDR2 is FQGNSA. With V trimmed by 5 bases and J by 6 bases, 10 bases remained unmatched.

Sequenced material: peripheral blood. This sequence originates from a middle-aged man with Graves' ophthalmopathy. The rearrangement joins TRBV7-2 to TRBJ2-7; TRBD2 matches at 16 bases. CDR3: CASSIPGLAGGPTEQYF. The CDR3 nucleotides are TGTGCCAGCAGCATTCCGGGACTAGCGGGAGGGCCTACCGAGCAGTACTTC.